The 19 T cell receptor beta chains listed next were all sequenced from one sample in a study of shared clonotypes between healthy human individuals. Using immunoSEQ multiplex PCR, the repertoire was profiled, and TCRdb retains in-frame clones only, with some absent. In the table there are about 2.4 million clones, 90% to 95% of which are singletons. What was sequenced was naive CD4+ T cells sorted from blood. Subset reported: CD45RA+ positively selected. The receptors here all came from a man younger than 35 in good health.

Concerning this clone itself: Other DNA sequences from this sample encode an identical CDR3 as well. V is TRBV2 and J is TRBJ2-5; D is possibly TRBD1 (5 bases). Trimming removed 4 bases at V and 5 bases at J, with 11 bases between. The CDR3 totals 13 residues. The germline CDR1 and CDR2 sequences are SNHLY and FYNNEI. CDR3 sequence reads: CASSVGRRETQYF. As DNA, the CDR3 is TGTGCCAGCAGTGTGGGGCGGCGGGAGACCCAGTACTTC.

V and J are TRBV19 and TRBJ2-5; 12 positions match TRBD1. Looked up from germline, CDR1 is LNHDA and CDR2 is SQIVND (reference sequence). V lost 6 bases, J lost 5 bases, and 7 bases stayed unmatched. The CDR3 is made up of 15 amino acids. DNA of the CDR3: TGTGCCAGTAGGCGAACGGGGACAGGGGGCGAGACCCAGTACTTC. Amino acid sequence: CASRRTGTGGETQYF.

The CDR3 region is CASSPGLTGGDTQYF. The DNA of the CDR3 is TGTGCCAGCAGTCCTGGGTTGACAGGCGGAGATACGCAGTATTTT. This chain joins TRBV25-1 and TRBJ2-3, with D maybe TRBD1 (6 bases). This CDR3 is built from 15 residues. Trimming cost V 5 bases and J 5 bases, with 17 bases left between them. CDR1 is MGHDK, CDR2 SYGVNS, per germline.

As concerns this clone: This specimen includes other DNA sequences encoding the same CDR3. The CDR3 region is CASSPTGTDTQYF. The CDR3 DNA sequence: TGTGCCAGTAGTCCTACAGGCACAGATACGCAGTATTTT. This chain connects TRBV19 to TRBJ2-3; D is uncertain. The germline gives CDR1 LNHDA, CDR2 SQIVND (reference sequence). The ends were cut back, 5 bases at V and 1 base at J, with 7 bases in the middle. This CDR3 comprises 13 residues.

The CDR3 loop is CASSAAGGVADTQYF. CDR3 bases: TGTGCCAGCTCAGCCGCGGGAGGGGTGGCAGATACGCAGTATTTT. The chain links TRBV18 to TRBJ2-3, with TRBD2 matching over 9 bases. J lost 4 bases, V lost 5 bases, and 7 bases had no gene match. The germline V gene has CDR1 KGHSH and CDR2 LQKENI. CDR3 length: 15 residues.

The chain joins TRBV4-3 to TRBJ2-4; a weak D match, TRBD1 (6 bases). V was pared by 3 bases and J by 8 bases, with 20 bases between. The CDR3 loop spans 16 amino acids. Germline V gene lookup returns CDR1 LGHNA and CDR2 YSLEER. CDR3 nucleotide sequence: TGCGCCAGCAGCCATGGTCTCGGGACAATCGGGGACATTCAGTACTTC. Protein: CASSHGLGTIGDIQYF.

In nucleotides, the CDR3 is TGTGCCTGGGACAGGGGATCTGGGGCCAACGTCCTGACTTTC. It specifies CAWDRGSGANVLTF. This sequence joins TRBV30 and TRBJ2-6, with 8 positions matching TRBD1. The V gene end was trimmed by 5 bases and the J gene end by 1 base; junction bases not matched to a gene: 1. The CDR3 has 14 amino acids. Germline CDR1 is GTSNPN and CDR2 is SVGIG (reference sequence).

V gene TRBV19 combines with J gene TRBJ1-5; D is ambiguous. This CDR3 has 13 residues. V was cut by 8 bases and J by 0 bases, with 8 bases left in between. Germline V lookup: CDR1 LNHDA, CDR2 SQIVND (reference sequence). The CDR3: CASGDYSNQPQHF. The CDR3 DNA reads as TGTGCCAGTGGAGATTATAGCAATCAGCCCCAGCATTTT.

The rearrangement joins TRBV30 to TRBJ2-3, with 7 bases identical to TRBD2. Germline CDR1 is GTSNPN and CDR2 is SVGIG (reference sequence). J lost 8 bases, V lost 2 bases, and 4 bases had no gene match. The CDR3 covers 12 residues. The CDR3: CAWSTGEGTQYF. The CDR3 DNA follows: TGTGCCTGGAGTACGGGGGAGGGTACGCAGTATTTT.

This clone occurred once. The chain employs TRBV6-4 and TRBJ1-1; 7 nucleotides line up with TRBD1. Germline V gene sequence: CDR1 MRHNA, CDR2 SNTAGT. V lost 7 bases, J lost 4 bases, and 6 bases stayed unmatched. This CDR3 is built from 13 residues. CDR3 region: CASKLTGATEAFF. The CDR3 nucleotides are TGTGCCAGCAAGCTAACAGGGGCCACTGAAGCTTTCTTT.

The chain combines TRBV10-3 with TRBJ1-1; the D gene is possibly TRBD1 (5 bases). Germline lookup yields CDR1 ENHRY and CDR2 SYGVKD. The V end was cut by 6 bases, the J end by 6 bases, with 11 bases between. The CDR3 runs 12 residues. CDR3 in DNA: TGTGCCATCAGAAATCAGGGACCTGAAGCTTTCTTT. This translates into CAIRNQGPEAFF.

A word on this clone: The same CDR3 arises from other DNA sequences in this sample as well. The rearrangement uses TRBV7-9 and TRBJ2-5, with 7 bases lining up with TRBD2. This CDR3 contains 15 residues. Germline V gene data show CDR1 as SEHNR and CDR2 as FQNEAQ (reference sequence). Trimming removed 1 base from V and 1 base from J; junction bases left unmatched: 3. The CDR3 sequence: CASSLGGGGQETQYF. DNA for the CDR3: TGTGCCAGCAGCTTAGGCGGCGGGGGCCAAGAGACCCAGTACTTC.

V usage is TRBV7-2 and J usage is TRBJ1-2; D perhaps matches TRBD1 (6 bases). The CDR3 runs 15 residues. V lost 1 base and J lost 3, with 12 bases in between. Germline lookup yields CDR1 SGHTA and CDR2 FQGNSA. CDR3 protein: CASSLEVGGDYGYTF. Here the CDR3 DNA reads TGTGCCAGCAGCTTAGAAGTAGGGGGAGACTATGGCTACACCTTC.

The chain has TRBV5-1 and TRBJ2-4; D gene uncertain. CDR3 length: 14 amino acids. The germline CDR1 and CDR2 sequences are SGHRS and YFSETQ. V dropped 4 bases and J dropped 3 bases, with 11 bases sitting between them. In nucleotides, the CDR3 is TGCGCCAGCAGCCCTGCGCCGAGCAAAAACATTCAGTACTTC. Its translation: CASSPAPSKNIQYF. The whole variable domain, remainder taken from reference TRBV5-1 and TRBJ2-4, is KAGVTQTPRYLIKTRGQQVTLSCSPISGHRSVSWYQQTPGQGLQFLFEYFSETQRNKGNFPGRFSGRQFSNSRSEMNVSTLELGDSALYLCASSPAPSKNIQYFGAGTRLSVL.

The gene calls are TRBV13 and TRBJ2-7, with D tentatively TRBD1 (5 bases). CDR3 size: 14 residues. The V gene lost 5 bases and the J gene lost 9 bases, with 20 bases spanning the gap. CDR1 and CDR2 from the germline V gene are PRHDT and FYEKMQ (reference sequence). CDR3 sequence reads: CASSPLQGSEGQYF. As DNA, the CDR3 is TGTGCCAGCAGCCCACTTCAGGGAAGTGAAGGGCAGTACTTC.

The gene calls are TRBV18 and TRBJ1-1; D gene unclear. Trimming shortened V by 1 base and J by 3 bases, and 15 bases separated the two germline ends. The CDR3 contains 16 residues. Germline V gene sequence: CDR1 KGHSH, CDR2 LQKENI. Here the CDR3 reads CASSPRLAGGHTEAFF. The CDR3 coding sequence is TGTGCCAGCTCACCACGACTGGCGGGAGGGCACACTGAAGCTTTCTTT.

The genes are TRBV7-3 and TRBJ2-3; D gene unclear. Looked up from germline, CDR1 is SGHTA and CDR2 is FQGTGA. V gave up 5 bases and J gave up 6 bases, with 6 bases separating them. This CDR3 is built from 11 residues. The CDR3 reads CASSNGDTQYF. As DNA, the CDR3 is TGTGCCAGCAGCAATGGGGATACGCAGTATTTT.

The V and J genes are TRBV6-1 and TRBJ2-7; 11 bases are shared with TRBD1. J lost 3 bases, V lost 5 bases, and 6 bases had no gene match. Germline lookup yields CDR1 MNHNS and CDR2 SASEGT. The CDR3 is 15 residues long. The CDR3 sequence is CASSRTGGAFYEQYF. The CDR3 DNA sequence: TGTGCCAGCAGTAGGACAGGGGGCGCGTTCTACGAGCAGTACTTC.

J is TRBJ1-5 and V is TRBV19; 10 nucleotides match TRBD1. The trim removed 5 bases at V and 7 bases at J, leaving 5 bases unmatched. Germline CDR1 LNHDA, CDR2 SQIVND (reference sequence). This CDR3 contains 14 residues. The CDR3 bases are TGTGCCAGTAGTCGGACAGGGGGAAGACAGCCCCAGCATTTT. Its protein product is CASSRTGGRQPQHF.